This passage covers 10 T cell receptor beta chains from one sample sequenced in a study of cytomegalovirus exposure and HLA in healthy donors. Primers included in the PCR were 60 Vbeta and 13 Jbeta primers. Method: immunoSEQ multiplex PCR; TCRdb's copy keeps in-frame clones and lacks some. The sample contains about 160,000 clones, 70% to 80% of which appear only once. Sequenced input: PBMCs. The receptors derive from a man aged 50-59 years in good health and CMV-seropositive.

The CDR3 DNA follows: TGTGCCAGCAGCTTATCGGGGGGAAGCTCCTACAATGAGCAGTTCTTC. Protein product: CASSLSGGSSYNEQFF. The J gene is TRBJ2-1, the V gene TRBV7-3; the match to TRBD2 covers 7 bases. Germline V gene sequence: CDR1 SGHTA, CDR2 FQGTGA. CDR3 size: 16 residues. V was pared by 2 bases and J by 0 bases, with 4 bases of the junction left unmatched.

Details on this clone: Other DNA sequences in this specimen translate into the identical CDR3. This rearrangement joins TRBV6-1 to TRBJ1-5; 7 positions agree with TRBD1. The CDR3 length is 14 residues. Germline V gene lookup returns CDR1 MNHNS and CDR2 SASEGT. V was pared by 8 bases and J by 6 bases, with 10 bases of the junction left unmatched. The chain's CDR3 is CASLTEGAFQPQHF. DNA for the CDR3: TGTGCCAGCTTAACGGAGGGGGCGTTTCAGCCCCAGCATTTT.

The chain links TRBV9 to TRBJ2-2; TRBD2 aligns across 12 bases. Looked up from germline, CDR1 is SGDLS and CDR2 is YYNGEE. The length of the CDR3 is 16 residues. The ends lost 4 bases at V and 1 base at J; junction bases unmatched: 2. The CDR3 here is CASSLGLAGNTGELFF. The CDR3 DNA reads TGTGCCAGCAGCCTGGGACTAGCGGGGAACACCGGGGAGCTGTTTTTT.

Remarks on this clone: The junction shows a germline mismatch at one end, possibly a read error. The chain recombines TRBV4-1 with TRBJ1-2, with D uncertain. Germline lookup yields CDR1 MGHRA and CDR2 YSYEKL. The CDR3 contains 14 residues. CDR3 DNA sequence: TGCGCCAGCAGCTCTTCGGGTCCTAACTATGGCTACACTTTC. Protein sequence: CASSSSGPNYGYTF.

This clone has just a few counts. The chain couples TRBV9 to TRBJ1-2, with TRBD1 as a possible D gene (6 bases). CDR3 length: 15 residues. The V end lost 4 bases, the J end lost 7 bases, and 20 bases lay between the germline ends. Germline CDR1 is SGDLS and CDR2 is YYNGEE. The CDR3 reads CASSSSGSRGSGYTF. CDR3 nucleotides: TGTGCCAGCAGCTCTTCCGGCAGCAGGGGCTCTGGCTACACCTTC.

This clone was observed a single time. A junction boundary mismatches the germline segment, possibly from a read error. This rearrangement joins TRBV7-2 to TRBJ1-6; no clear D. The CDR3 runs to 13 residues. CDR1 is SGHTA, CDR2 FQGNSA, per germline. CDR3 DNA sequence: TGTGCCAGCAGCTTTCCCTATAATTCCCCCCTCCACTTT. It codes for CASSFPYNSPLHF.

The chain combines TRBV5-8 with TRBJ2-3; maybe TRBD1 (5 bases). From germline, CDR1 is SGHTS and CDR2 YDEGEE. Trimming took 0 bases from V and 6 from J, leaving 11 bases between them. This CDR3 contains 14 residues. Here the CDR3 DNA reads TGTGCCAGCAGCTTGGTTCTGGGGCGGGATACGCAGTATTTT. Its translation: CASSLVLGRDTQYF. The full variable domain, completed using reference TRBV5-8 and TRBJ2-3, is EAGVTQSPTHLIKTRGQQATLRCSPISGHTSVYWYQQALGLGLQFLLWYDEGEERNRGNFPPRFSGRQFPNYSSELNVNALELEDSALYLCASSLVLGRDTQYFGPGTRLTVL.

The chain recombines TRBV5-1 with TRBJ2-1, with D hard to call. This CDR3 has 16 residues. Germline CDR1 reads SGHRS; CDR2 reads YFSETQ. Deletions cut 3 bases from V and 0 bases from J, with 13 bases between. CDR3 in amino acids: CASSSDSFSSYNEQFF. CDR3 DNA: TGCGCCAGCAGCTCAGATAGCTTTAGCTCCTACAATGAGCAGTTCTTC.

This clone occurred a few times. The chain couples TRBV27 to TRBJ1-1, with 7 bases fitting TRBD1. The germline CDR1 and CDR2 sequences are MNHEY and SMNVEV (reference sequence). J gave up 4 bases and V 0 bases, and 5 bases lay outside the gene matches. The CDR3 extends over 15 amino acids. CDR3 nucleotide sequence: TGTGCCAGCAGTTTATCGGACGCAGGGGGCACTGAAGCTTTCTTT. Protein product: CASSLSDAGGTEAFF.

V gene TRBV11-2 combines with J gene TRBJ1-3; possible D gene TRBD1, 5 bases. The V end was cut by 5 bases, the J end by 4 bases, with 9 bases between. CDR3 length: 13 amino acids. CDR1 and CDR2 from the germline V gene are SGHAT and FQNNGV. The DNA of the CDR3 is TGTGCCAGCAGCCCTCCAGGGGGAAACACCATATATTTT. This sequence encodes CASSPPGGNTIYF.